These T cell receptor beta chains were read from a single sample in a study of identical twins. One entry per CDR3 protein, called by TCRdb with MiXCR from the 5' RACE reads. The sample contains just under 550,000 distinct CDR3 sequences, roughly 15% of which appear only once. This sample also appeared in a second study, on yellow fever vaccine responses in identical twins.

Sequencing input: CD4+ T cells sorted from blood. The receptors stem from a woman in her late teens or twenties in good health. Both conserved end residues are part of each CDR3. The D gene is left open where the match is weak. For some rows the clone size is stated as once, few or many, or as a class when expanded; others skip it.

J: TRBJ2-5
V: TRBV7-2
size: .
D: .
DNA: TGTGCCAGCACCCTCGGGTCTGAGACCCAGTACTTC
CDR3: CASTLGSETQYF

J: TRBJ2-5
V: TRBV5-1
size: .
D: .
DNA: TGCGCCAGCAGCTCATTGGCGGGAAACCAAGAGACCCAGTACTTC
CDR3: CASSSLAGNQETQYF

J: TRBJ1-5
V: TRBV29-1
size: many
D: TRBD1
DNA: TGCAGCGTGGCTGCGACAGGGGGCGATCAGCCCCAGCATTTT
CDR3: CSVAATGGDQPQHF

J: TRBJ1-2
V: TRBV20-1
size: few
D: .
DNA: TGCAGTGCTAGGACATCACTAAATGGCTACACCTTC
CDR3: CSARTSLNGYTF

J: TRBJ2-7
V: TRBV14
size: .
D: TRBD1
DNA: TGTGCCAGCAGCCAGCGCGACAGGGGAATTTGGGCCGAGCAGTACTTC
CDR3: CASSQRDRGIWAEQYF

J: TRBJ2-7
V: TRBV6-1
size: .
D: .
DNA: TGTGCCAGCACCCCAGGTAGCGGAGCCTACGAGCAGTACTTC
CDR3: CASTPGSGAYEQYF

J: TRBJ2-1
V: TRBV4-1
size: .
D: TRBD2
DNA: TGCGCCAGCAGCCGAAGGGCCGGGCTAGCGGAGCCCTACAATGAGCAGTTCTTC
CDR3: CASSRRAGLAEPYNEQFF

J: TRBJ1-5
V: TRBV20-1
size: few
D: TRBD1
DNA: TGCAGTGCTAGAGTCCAGGGGGCTAATCAGCCCCAGCATTTT
CDR3: CSARVQGANQPQHF

J: TRBJ1-1
V: TRBV27
size: .
D: .
DNA: TGTGCCAGCAGTGGCGGGACTCTGACTGAAGCTTTCTTT
CDR3: CASSGGTLTEAFF

J: TRBJ1-2
V: TRBV19
size: few
D: .
DNA: TGTGCCAGTACGGGCGATGTGAGCGTTGGCTACACCTTC
CDR3: CASTGDVSVGYTF

J: TRBJ2-1
V: TRBV5-1
size: .
D: .
DNA: TGCGCCAGCAAACGGGAGTCGGGGACCTACAATGAGCAGTTCTTC
CDR3: CASKRESGTYNEQFF

J: TRBJ1-3
V: TRBV15
size: few
D: .
DNA: TGTGCCACCAGCAGAGGTGGGGAGGCGAACACCATATATTTT
CDR3: CATSRGGEANTIYF

J: TRBJ2-7
V: TRBV28
size: few
D: TRBD1
DNA: TGTGCCAGCAGTCCCAGACTTCGGACAGGGCTATACGAGCAGTACTTC
CDR3: CASSPRLRTGLYEQYF

J: TRBJ1-1
V: TRBV21-1
size: few
D: .
DNA: TGTGCCAGCAGCGGGCGCGGACAGATTAACACTGAAGCTTTCTTT
CDR3: CASSGRGQINTEAFF

J: TRBJ2-5
V: TRBV24-1
size: .
D: .
DNA: TGTGCCACCAGCAGGGGTTGGGAGACCCAGTACTTC
CDR3: CATSRGWETQYF

J: TRBJ2-2
V: TRBV4-2
size: .
D: TRBD2
DNA: TGTGCCAGCACCCTCCTAGCGGGGGCGGACACCGGGGAGCTGTTTTTT
CDR3: CASTLLAGADTGELFF

J: TRBJ2-1
V: TRBV10-3
size: .
D: .
DNA: TGTGCCATCAGGGCTCGGGGGATAGGCTCCTACAATGAGCAGTTCTTC
CDR3: CAIRARGIGSYNEQFF

J: TRBJ2-7
V: TRBV4-2
size: .
D: TRBD2
DNA: TGTGCCAGCAGCCAAGATGGGGGACTAGCCTCCTACGAGCAGTACTTC
CDR3: CASSQDGGLASYEQYF

J: TRBJ1-5
V: TRBV4-1
size: many
D: .
DNA: TGCGCCAGCAGCCAAGGGGGCTCCGTGGTGGGCAATCAGCCCCAGCATTTT
CDR3: CASSQGGSVVGNQPQHF

J: TRBJ2-3
V: TRBV12-3/TRBV12-4
size: many
D: TRBD1
DNA: TGTGCCAGCAGTTTAAGGGGGCACAGCACAGATACGCAGTATTTT
CDR3: CASSLRGHSTDTQYF

J: TRBJ2-4
V: TRBV12-3/TRBV12-4
size: .
D: .
DNA: TGTGCCAGCAGTTTCGTACAGGGAGTAGCCAAAAACATTCAGTACTTC
CDR3: CASSFVQGVAKNIQYF

J: TRBJ2-7
V: TRBV7-9
size: .
D: TRBD2
DNA: TGTGCCAGCAGCCCCGGCGGGGGGGCCTACTACGAGCAGTACTTC
CDR3: CASSPGGGAYYEQYF

J: TRBJ2-5
V: TRBV6-1
size: once
D: .
DNA: TGTGCCAGCAGTCCTTGGGAGCGAGAGACCCAGTACTTC
CDR3: CASSPWERETQYF

J: TRBJ2-5
V: TRBV4-1
size: .
D: .
DNA: TGCGCCAGCAGCCAAGGCGCCCAAGGAGAGACCCAGTACTTC
CDR3: CASSQGAQGETQYF

J: TRBJ2-1
V: TRBV15
size: few
D: .
DNA: TGTGCCACCAGCAGAGGGTTACCCCGTTTGAGTGAGCAGTTCTTC
CDR3: CATSRGLPRLSEQFF

J: TRBJ1-2
V: TRBV6-2/TRBV6-3
size: .
D: .
DNA: TGTGCCAGCAGTTCGGAGCGGCTCCCAAACTATGGCTACACCTTC
CDR3: CASSSERLPNYGYTF

J: TRBJ2-7
V: TRBV19
size: .
D: TRBD2
DNA: TGTGCCAGTAGTCCCCGGACTAGTCCCTACGAGCAGTACTTC
CDR3: CASSPRTSPYEQYF

J: TRBJ2-2
V: TRBV29-1
size: .
D: .
DNA: TGCAGCGTTGTGCCGAGAAGGACAGCCAACACCGGGGAGCTGTTTTTT
CDR3: CSVVPRRTANTGELFF

J: TRBJ2-3
V: TRBV5-1
size: few
D: .
DNA: TGCGCCAGCAGCTTGCGGTCTAGCCGCACAGATACGCAGTATTTT
CDR3: CASSLRSSRTDTQYF

J: TRBJ1-6
V: TRBV25-1
size: .
D: .
DNA: TGTGCCAGCAGTCGAACCGACGGCATGATTTCACCCCTCCACTTT
CDR3: CASSRTDGMISPLHF

J: TRBJ2-5
V: TRBV6-1
size: few
D: TRBD1
DNA: TGTGCCAGCAGTAAAACAGGGGTCGGGGAGACCCAGTACTTC
CDR3: CASSKTGVGETQYF

J: TRBJ1-5
V: TRBV6-5
size: many
D: .
DNA: TGTGCCAGCAGTTACTCGAGCAATCAGCCCCAGCATTTT
CDR3: CASSYSSNQPQHF

J: TRBJ2-2
V: TRBV12-3/TRBV12-4
size: .
D: .
DNA: TGTGCCAGCAGTCAGGTGGGCGGCGGGGAGCTGTTTTTT
CDR3: CASSQVGGGELFF

J: TRBJ1-6
V: TRBV6-1
size: .
D: .
DNA: TGTGCCAGCAGTGAAGCAGGGGGGGATTCACCCCTCCACTTT
CDR3: CASSEAGGDSPLHF

J: TRBJ2-5
V: TRBV4-1
size: .
D: .
DNA: TGCGCCAGCACCCGGGTGCGGGGGCCGCGGGAGACCCAGTACTTC
CDR3: CASTRVRGPRETQYF

J: TRBJ2-3
V: TRBV2
size: .
D: .
DNA: TGTGCCAGCAGTTCGGGTCTCTCTAGCGCAGATACGCAGTATTTT
CDR3: CASSSGLSSADTQYF

J: TRBJ2-7
V: TRBV5-3
size: .
D: .
DNA: TGTGCCAGGAGCCCTCGGCAGGGGGGCTACGAGCAGTACTTC
CDR3: CARSPRQGGYEQYF

J: TRBJ2-5
V: TRBV11-2
size: .
D: .
DNA: TGTGCCAGCAGCTTAGGACCAGCCGGAGAGACCCAGTACTTC
CDR3: CASSLGPAGETQYF

J: TRBJ1-5
V: TRBV12-3/TRBV12-4
size: many
D: TRBD1
DNA: TGTGCCAGCAGCAGGACAGGGGGAAGTAATCAGCCCCAGCATTTT
CDR3: CASSRTGGSNQPQHF

J: TRBJ2-1
V: TRBV24-1
size: .
D: .
DNA: TGTGCCACCAGTGATGGATCAATGGGTGAGCAGTTCTTC
CDR3: CATSDGSMGEQFF

J: TRBJ2-7
V: TRBV18
size: .
D: .
DNA: TGTGCCAGCTCACTAACTAGATCCACCACCTACGAGCAGTACTTC
CDR3: CASSLTRSTTYEQYF

J: TRBJ2-6
V: TRBV4-1
size: .
D: .
DNA: TGCGCCAGCAGCCAAGATCAGGCCTCTTGGGCCAACGTCCTGACTTTC
CDR3: CASSQDQASWANVLTF

J: TRBJ2-1
V: TRBV27
size: .
D: .
DNA: TGTGCCAGCAGTTTCAAAGCGGCCCCCTACAATGAGCAGTTCTTC
CDR3: CASSFKAAPYNEQFF

J: TRBJ2-2
V: TRBV20-1
size: few
D: TRBD2
DNA: TGCAGTGCTGAATTAGCGGGTACCGGGGAGCTGTTTTTT
CDR3: CSAELAGTGELFF

J: TRBJ2-1
V: TRBV7-2
size: few
D: TRBD2
DNA: TGTGCCAGCAGCCGAGGACTAGCGAGGAACCACAATGAGCAGTTCTTC
CDR3: CASSRGLARNHNEQFF

J: TRBJ2-1
V: TRBV2
size: .
D: .
DNA: TGTGCCAGCAGTACAGACAGGGAGGGTGAGCAGTTCTTC
CDR3: CASSTDREGEQFF

J: TRBJ2-1
V: TRBV5-1
size: few
D: TRBD2
DNA: TGCGCCAGCAGCTTGGGGGGGGGTCCGAATGAGCAGTTCTTC
CDR3: CASSLGGGPNEQFF

J: TRBJ2-7
V: TRBV5-1
size: few
D: .
DNA: TGCGCCAGCAGCCTAGGATCAGCCTACGAGCAGTACTTC
CDR3: CASSLGSAYEQYF

J: TRBJ2-5
V: TRBV5-1
size: .
D: TRBD1
DNA: TGCGCCAGCAGCTTGGCCACGGACAGGGGTGAGACCCAGTACTTC
CDR3: CASSLATDRGETQYF